These 3 T cell receptor beta chains share one sample of origin, sequenced in a study of cytomegalovirus exposure and HLA in healthy donors. The PCR made use of 60 Vbeta and 13 Jbeta primers. Sequencing used immunoSEQ multiplex PCR; TCRdb keeps in-frame clones, though not all of them. The sample lists approximately 160,000 clones; about 81% were seen once. The material sequenced was PBMCs. The source is a woman in her forties or fifties in good health and CMV-seropositive.

V and J are TRBV5-1 and TRBJ2-1; maybe TRBD1 (5 bases). V lost 2 bases and J 4 bases, leaving 25 bases between the germline ends. The CDR3 length is 19 residues. CDR1 and CDR2 (germline): SGHRS, YFSETQ. CDR3: CASSLQPSTGRITYNEQFF. CDR3 in DNA: TGCGCCAGCAGCTTACAACCATCCACAGGCCGCATTACGTACAATGAGCAGTTCTTC. The full variable domain, its missing parts supplied by reference TRBV5-1 and TRBJ2-1, is KAGVTQTPRYLIKTRGQQVTLSCSPISGHRSVSWYQQTPGQGLQFLFEYFSETQRNKGNFPGRFSGRQFSNSRSEMNVSTLELGDSALYLCASSLQPSTGRITYNEQFFGPGTRLTVL.

The chain is built from TRBV5-6 and TRBJ2-1; 15 nucleotides line up with TRBD2. Germline trimming cut 4 bases from V and 4 bases from J; bases unmatched to any gene: 6. Germline CDR1 and CDR2: SGHDT and YYEEEE. The CDR3 is 17 residues long. CDR3 sequence (DNA): TGTGCCAGCAGCCTAAGGACTAGCGGGGGGGCTTACAATGAGCAGTTCTTC. Translated, it gives CASSLRTSGGAYNEQFF.

V gene TRBV5-6 combines with J gene TRBJ2-3; D not certain. Trimming took off 1 base at V and 0 bases at J, with 9 bases between the two ends. The CDR3 contains 15 residues. Germline V gene data show CDR1 as SGHDT and CDR2 as YYEEEE. This CDR3 is CASSLITSSTDTQYF. The DNA of the CDR3 is TGTGCCAGCAGCTTGATAACTTCTAGCACAGATACGCAGTATTTT.